This TCR beta chain comes out of a study of blood T cell repertoires in COVID-19. Study summary: Samples of COVID-19 (acute and convalescent) were obtained from the United States, Italy and Spain. The cDNA or gDNA used as material had been derived from T cells, B-cell-depleted T cells, or PBMCs.

The CDR3 is 17 residues long. The germline V and J ends were trimmed by 1 base and 0 bases, with 13 bases remaining between them. In germline, CDR1 is SGHAT, CDR2 FQNNGV. Per the authors' pipeline: By means of reference gene primer amplification, nucleated cell counts were estimated. The table came from immunoSEQ multiplex PCR; TCRdb's copy has only in-frame clones and leaves some out. The V and J calls and clone size were taken over from that table, and D and trimming were inferred from the DNA. The sample holds under 100,000 clones, over 70% seen once. The sequence came from a man aged 80 or over with active or convalescent COVID-19. The V and J genes are TRBV11-2 and TRBJ1-3; D perhaps matches TRBD1 (5 bases). Source material: peripheral blood. CDR3 nucleotides: TGTGCCAGCAGCTTAGGCTGGTACAGGACCTCTGGAAACACCATATATTTT. This encodes CASSLGWYRTSGNTIYF.